This TCR beta chain derives from a study of blood T cell repertoires in COVID-19. About the study: COVID-19 samples, acute and convalescent, were from the United States, Italy and Spain. Sample material is recorded as cDNA or gDNA derived from T cells, B-cell-depleted T cells, or PBMCs.

Original analysis: Estimation of nucleated cell counts relied on the amplification of reference gene primers. The method was immunoSEQ multiplex PCR; TCRdb's version includes in-frame clones alone and lacks a portion of them. The V and J calls and the clone size are those of that table, but D and trimming were determined from the DNA. The table lists around 98,000 clones, around 75% of them singletons. Sequencing used peripheral blood. The receptor comes from an older man with acute or convalescent COVID-19.

The CDR3 region is CASSPLGSSGAYNEQFF. The CDR3 DNA reads TGTGCCAGCAGCCCACTCGGGAGTAGCGGTGCCTACAATGAGCAGTTCTTC. The rearrangement links TRBV7-3 to TRBJ2-1; perhaps TRBD2 as D (6 bases). The germline V gene has CDR1 SGHTA and CDR2 FQGTGA. V was clipped by 5 bases and J by 2 bases, with 19 bases between them. This CDR3 contains 17 residues.